This TCR beta chain came from a study of cytomegalovirus exposure and HLA in healthy donors (TCRdb year 2017). Looking at the study overall: According to an earlier analysis of 587 of the donors, 200 million or so T cells yielded 90 million to 130 million unique TCR beta sequences and about 300 Gb of sequence data. An early release that covered about 600 HLA-typed donors contained about 300 gigabases of sequencing data and tens of millions of unique TCR sequences. Among the approximately 420 genotyped donors, 81% belonged to the genetic ancestry cluster associated with self-reported Caucasian donors. The aim of the study was to test whether cataloging public T cell receptors could identify signatures of past pathogen exposure. Using immunosequencing, the study profiled T cell repertoires from around 680 subjects and related those repertoires to cytomegalovirus serostatus. Besides the first cohort of 666 subjects, a separate validation cohort made up of roughly 130 different subjects was used. High-throughput TCR immunosequencing, statistical association of individual TCRs with disease status, and machine learning were combined to predict cytomegalovirus infection status. In a later analysis, previously published TCR beta repertoires from 666 donors were re-analyzed and high-resolution HLA genotyping was added so that TCR occurrence patterns could be studied. Rather than using new phenotypic data, the later analysis identified candidate immune exposures from TCR beta sequences and from how often those sequences occurred across donors. To decide whether each TCR beta V gene segment behaved as functional or pseudogenic, an earlier analysis of fewer than 750 of the donors relied on high-throughput TCR beta sequencing. Donor age, sex, ethnicity and CMV serostatus were compiled together with the repertoire data. A later genetic analysis used genome-wide SNP genotypes for about 65% of the roughly 670 donors, treating that subset as a discovery cohort. Every repertoire in the discovery cohort had been generated on one and the same sequencing platform. HLA typing covered class I and class II loci at four-digit resolution. The number of donors typed differed by locus, with about 629-630 for A, B, C, DRB1 and DQB1, around 560 for DQA1, 606 for DPA1, and over 400 for DPB1. A handful of DR-DQ haplotypes were handled as single units for association and clustering because linkage in the cohort was strong. Across roughly 420 genotyped donors of the cohort, an average of about 240,000 unique TCR beta nucleotide sequences per donor were sequenced, and approximately 19% of those sequences were non-productive. Results and caveats for the whole study, not just this receptor: A cluster of highly shared sequence variants was judged likely to be a technical artifact of the sequencing pipeline. Because HLA typing was missing for some donors at each locus, association tests included only the typed subset. When HLA alleles, especially DR and DQ, strongly co-occurred, TCR associations were difficult to assign to individual alleles. The earlier analysis of around 600 of the donors excluded 15 to 20 rarely observed V segments, including chromosome 9 orphons, because counts were too low. CMV serostatus was the only immune exposure information available for the cohort. Some IMGT-functional V segments, including TRBV6-2 and TRBV6-3, could not be distinguished by the 87-base-pair reads and were therefore excluded. Only TCR beta chains were sequenced in this cohort, and the absence of alpha or paired-chain data limited detectable features. A later genetic analysis reported fewer N-insertions in productive TCRs among donors in an Asian-associated ancestry cluster than the roughly 700-donor mean. Correlated functional status among segregating V segments might reflect linkage disequilibrium, but an unknown experimental factor could not be ruled out. Broadly in line with IMGT annotations, most TCR beta V segments showed up in productive rearrangements about 87% or about 30% of the time in an earlier analysis of around 600 of the donors. Presence/absence analyses assumed roughly uniform sequencing depth across donors, an assumption that may not hold. In a later analysis, most CMV-associated TCR beta chains were found to appear HLA-restricted, with HLA associations seemingly driven largely by CMV exposure. In a later analysis, the rate of TCR association differed among HLA loci, with DRB1 alleles having the most associated TCRs and HLA-C alleles having the fewest. The study gave a list of 150 to 200 TCR beta chains associated with cytomegalovirus. A later analysis found that HLA-associated TCR beta chains were more clonally expanded and had lower generation probabilities than equally common non-associated chains. Several of the top co-occurrence clusters appeared to be linked to parvovirus B19, influenza, CMV and Epstein-Barr virus, according to a later analysis. The classifier was reported to diagnose cytomegalovirus status with high specificity and sensitivity in both the original and validation cohorts. In vitro tests confirmed that three of the cytomegalovirus-associated TCR beta chains recognize cytomegalovirus antigens. An association between a missense DCLRE1C variant and V-gene and J-gene trimming of TCR beta chains was found in a later genetic analysis and replicated in an independent cohort. Most TCR sequences were observed very rarely across donors, whereas some public TCRs were present in many individuals. A further reported finding was that TCR beta sequences accurately predicted the HLA-A and HLA-B alleles for most subjects in the first cohort. According to the authors, the approach could potentially be generalized to other disease states and immunological phenotypes. In a later analysis, 15,000 to 20,000 TCR beta sequences were associated with specific HLA alleles at a false discovery rate of 0.05.

The cohort comprised around 700 healthy bone marrow donors. Cohort members were all nominally healthy when sampled, although unrecorded immune exposures were likely present. The donor was CMV seropositive and belonged to the group of 250 to 350 seropositive cohort members. A peripheral blood sample was provided by each donor, and peripheral blood mononuclear cells were used for TCR beta sequencing. Genomic DNA extraction from the blood cell samples was performed with the Qiagen DNeasy Blood Extraction Kit. This clone was seen only a few times. No cognate antigen has been identified for it. The input lacks base qualities; no much larger clone sits a single base away. Trimming takes 2 bases off V and 5 bases off J; junction bases not matched to a gene: 6. CDR1 and CDR2 are drawn from the germline V gene: SGHRS, YFSETQ. The CDR3 runs 16 residues from the cysteine to the phenylalanine. Here the CDR3 DNA is all that survives: 48 bases in frame from base 1.

Libraries were constructed by the immunoSEQ multiplex PCR assay. A mixture of 60 forward primers for TCR Vbeta segments and 13 reverse primers for TCR Jbeta segments was used in the multiplex PCR. The CDR3 region of rearranged TCR beta genes was amplified from genomic DNA with a multiplex PCR assay. The Illumina HiSeq System was used to sequence the amplified TCR beta libraries as 87-base-pair reads. The study's own analysis went as follows. A later analysis tallied 80 million to 95 million unique TCR beta chains across the 660 or so repertoires, and some 12 million of those chains were shared by two or more donors. To remove PCR and sequencing errors, raw reads were error-corrected and collapsed into unique sequences using a nearest-neighbor algorithm that merged closely related sequences. CDR3 sequences were aligned to IMGT reference sequences to assign V, D and J gene segments. For a sequence to be retained, a match of at least six nucleotides was required to both a V gene segment and a J gene segment. Rearrangements were called productive when the CDR3 lacked stop codons and stayed in frame with V and J; all others were non-productive. CDR3 was defined by IMGT convention, running from the second conserved V-encoded cysteine to the conserved J-encoded phenylalanine. The earlier analysis of about 590 of the donors excluded sequences that lacked an unambiguous match to a single V gene segment. An earlier analysis of 587 of the donors called V segments functional above 56.7% productive rearrangements and segregating when the between-donor standard deviation exceeded 5%. A statistical classification framework was developed to diagnose cytomegalovirus status using the catalog of TCR beta chain sequences. A later analysis assigned V and J genes by comparing TCR nucleotide sequences with IMGT/GENE-DB human TR gene sequences. A later analysis assigned CDR3 sequences and most-parsimonious VDJ recombination scenarios with the TCRdist pipeline. In a later analysis, each TCR beta chain was defined by its CDR3 amino acid sequence together with its V-gene family, and reads lacking a unique V-gene family were excluded. A later analysis removed 600 or so highly shared, low-generation-probability nucleotide sequences to deal with suspected cross-contamination and a sequencing artifact. In a later analysis, a clonal expansion index was calculated for each public chain from normalized within-repertoire ranks of inferred template counts. In a later analysis, generation probabilities were computed with a VDJ recombination model fitted to out-of-frame rearrangements, and the resulting probabilities were checked against IGoR. A later analysis scored TCR-TCR, TCR-HLA and TCR-CMV co-occurrence with hypergeometric tests, applying a repertoire-size bias correction to TCR pairs. In a later analysis, false discovery rates were estimated by permuting HLA or CMV assignments 20 times. In a later analysis, co-occurring TCRs were grouped using DBSCAN, with TCRdist sequence similarity added in when clustering inside HLA-allele-positive subsets. Repertoires with fewer than 30,000 or more than 120,000 public chains were left out of co-occurrence clustering, as were about five repertoires with anomalous nucleotide sharing. TCRdb took over this immuneACCESS table, retaining in-frame rearrangements with V and J assigned. Such tables are incomplete; in checked studies, under half of the missing clones stem from an unresolved V gene, and the remainder is unexplained. V and J calls and clone size are as listed in that table; D and trimming were resolved from the DNA. The sample table holds about 140,000 clones, of which around three quarters were seen once. The ten largest clones take up almost 7% of the sample.

The chain employs TRBV5-1 and TRBJ2-2; 10 bases in the middle match TRBD2. The receptor comes from a middle-aged man in good health and CMV-seropositive. Sequenced material: PBMCs. Here the CDR3 is given as CASSFPAGGPTGELFF. The nucleotide sequence is TGCGCCAGCAGCTTTCCAGCGGGGGGGCCGACCGGGGAGCTGTTTTTT.